This T cell receptor (beta chain) was identified in a study of blood T cells in healthy people across ages. Across the whole study: For every two T cells, template switching captured about one barcoded beta molecule. Overall study results and limits: It was held that diversity estimates obtained from one million T cells represented underestimates.

This clonotype has more than one count but fewer than ten. Antigen unknown. Collection of roughly 10 milliliters of peripheral blood was performed for each donor. Germline values: CDR1 MNHEY, CDR2 SVGEGT. V shed 1 base and J 6 bases; nucleotides not matched to a gene: 6. This CDR3 is 15 amino acids long. It was with a sample-barcoded 5' primer and a J-beta primer mix that a second PCR of about 7 to 12 cycles was run. Every single cDNA molecule received a tag from a template-switch adaptor with 12 random nucleotides. MiXCR was run by TCRdb on the 5' RACE reads, yielding one entry per CDR3 protein. Of roughly 1.5 million distinct CDR3 sequences detected, less than 45% appear once; the ten largest clones hold around 4%.

The source material was blood. The clonotype originates from a woman under 30 in good health. V usage is TRBV6-2 or TRBV6-3 and J usage is TRBJ2-7; 10 bases agree with TRBD1. CDR3 nucleotide sequence: TGTGCCAGCAGTTACTGGGACAGGGGAATTTCCGAGCAGTACTTC. Translation: CASSYWDRGISEQYF.